The 24 T cell receptor beta chains in this list originate from one sample, sequenced in a study of cytotoxic CD8 clonotypes in ibrutinib-treated CLL. Here immunoSEQ multiplex PCR was the method, and the copy in TCRdb shows in-frame clones only, minus some. There are over 110,000 clones in the sample; approximately 90% occur only once, and 10% to 13% lies in the top ten. The material was PBMCs, obtained after 12 months of ibrutinib treatment. These receptors all stem from a human donor with chronic lymphocytic leukemia.

This clone was counted between two and nine times. V gene TRBV6-6 combines with J gene TRBJ2-3; TRBD2 matches 14 bases. The CDR3 has 15 amino acids. Trimming at V came to 8 bases and at J to 3 bases, leaving 4 bases not matched to a gene. Germline V CDR1 and CDR2: MNHNY, SVGAGI (reference sequence). The CDR3 loop is CASRRLAGGTDTQYF. Written as DNA, the CDR3 is TGTGCCAGCCGACGACTAGCGGGAGGGACAGATACGCAGTATTTT.

The gene calls are TRBV5-1 and TRBJ2-3, with 12 bases aligning to TRBD2. Germline V CDR1 and CDR2: SGHRS, YFSETQ. V dropped 9 bases and J dropped 5; count of bases not matched to a gene: 7. CDR3 size: 14 residues. The CDR3 DNA is TGCGCCACCCAGACTAGCGGGAGTGGAGATACGCAGTATTTT. Translation: CATQTSGSGDTQYF.

V is TRBV9 and J is TRBJ2-3, with D perhaps matching TRBD2 (6 bases). V lost 5 bases and J 1 base, leaving 20 bases between the germline ends. This CDR3 is 17 amino acids long. In germline, CDR1 is SGDLS, CDR2 YYNGEE. Here the CDR3 DNA reads TGTGCCAGCAGTGTTAGCGGTGGGGGGTTCGGCACAGATACGCAGTATTTT. Amino acids: CASSVSGGGFGTDTQYF.

The V call is TRBV4-2, the J call TRBJ2-7; D unresolved. The CDR3 is 13 amino acids. V lost 4 bases and J 0 bases, leaving 7 bases between the germline ends. Looked up from germline, CDR1 is LGHNA and CDR2 is YNFKEQ. The CDR3 DNA follows: TGTGCCAGCAGCCCCCAGGACTCCTACGAGCAGTACTTC. It yields the protein CASSPQDSYEQYF.

The J gene is TRBJ1-4, the V gene TRBV28; 7 nucleotides match TRBD1. The germline CDR1 and CDR2 sequences are MDHEN and SYDVKM. V shed 3 bases, J shed 8 bases, and the junction held 18 bases outside the gene matches. This CDR3 spans 18 amino acids. CDR3 region: CASSFMGDRAFTEEKLFF. Here the CDR3 DNA reads TGTGCCAGCAGTTTTATGGGGGACAGAGCTTTCACTGAGGAAAAACTGTTTTTT.

This chain connects TRBV18 to TRBJ2-3, with 8 bases lining up with TRBD2. The trim removed 2 bases at V and 4 bases at J, leaving 2 bases unmatched. There are 14 residues in the CDR3. Germline assignment: CDR1 KGHSH and CDR2 LQKENI. In DNA, the CDR3 is TGTGCCAGCTCACCAGTCGGGAGGGCAGATACGCAGTATTTT. Amino acids: CASSPVGRADTQYF.

This clone was seen only once. The CDR3 spells CASSDKDAITPVYEQYF. The CDR3 DNA follows: TGTGCCAGCAGCGACAAGGACGCCATCACCCCCGTCTACGAGCAGTACTTC. The V call is TRBV7-9, the J call TRBJ2-7; D is uncertain. The V end was cut by 5 bases, the J end by 3 bases, with 23 bases between. The germline V gene has CDR1 SEHNR and CDR2 FQNEAQ (reference sequence). CDR3 length: 17 residues.

V is TRBV5-1 and J is TRBJ2-3, with a possible D match to TRBD2 (5 bases). The germline V gene encodes CDR1 SGHRS and CDR2 YFSETQ. V was trimmed by 0 bases and J by 3 bases, leaving 11 bases between them. The CDR3 contains 15 residues. In nucleotides, the CDR3 is TGCGCCAGCAGCTTGGAGTCAGCGGAAACAGATACGCAGTATTTT. The encoded protein is CASSLESAETDTQYF.

The chain couples TRBV11-2 to TRBJ2-2, with D tentatively TRBD1 or TRBD2 (5 bases each). CDR1 is SGHAT, CDR2 FQNNGV, per germline. V dropped 0 bases and J dropped 0 bases, with 20 bases sitting between them. CDR3 length: 20 residues. The CDR3 DNA is TGTGCCAGCAGCTTAGAGTTTTTTGGGGGAGTGTCCCCGAACACCGGGGAGCTGTTTTTT. It is translated as CASSLEFFGGVSPNTGELFF.

The gene calls are TRBV21-1 and TRBJ2-5; the table's TRBD2 call for D was not verified on the DNA. TRBV21-1 is assigned pseudogene status. The CDR3 runs 12 residues. This CDR3 is CANYGTQETQYF. CDR3 coding DNA: TGTGCCAACTACGGCACCCAAGAGACCCAGTACTTC.

This clone showed up just once. This sequence joins TRBV11-2 and TRBJ2-5, with TRBD1 as a possible D gene (6 bases). The germline gives CDR1 SGHAT, CDR2 FQNNGV. CDR3 length: 15 residues. The germline V and J ends were trimmed by 5 bases and 5 bases, with 18 bases remaining between them. The CDR3 sequence: CASSATGVRGETQYF. The CDR3 nucleotides read TGTGCCAGCAGCGCGACAGGTGTGAGGGGGGAGACCCAGTACTTC.

The chain carries TRBV7-3 and TRBJ2-3; TRBD2 might be the D (5 bases). Trimming removed 4 bases at V and 6 bases at J, with 11 bases between. This CDR3 contains 13 residues. Germline V CDR1 and CDR2: SGHTA, FQGTGA. CDR3 in DNA: TGTGCCAGCAGCTCCACTAGGATCGATACGCAGTATTTT. It specifies CASSSTRIDTQYF.

The chain couples TRBV5-1 to TRBJ2-5, with TRBD2 matching 7 bases. The V and J ends lost 4 bases and 3 bases, in that order; junction bases with no gene match: 6. The CDR3 has 14 amino acids. The V gene's germline CDR1 is SGHRS and CDR2 YFSETQ. The CDR3 spells CASSGSGTKETQYF. Here the CDR3 DNA reads TGCGCCAGCAGCGGAAGCGGGACCAAAGAGACCCAGTACTTC.

This clone was picked up one time. V is TRBV30 and J is TRBJ1-1; the D is unclear. Per the germline V gene, CDR1 is GTSNPN and CDR2 is SVGIG (reference sequence). V dropped 0 bases and J dropped 1 base, with 9 bases sitting between them. The length of the CDR3 is 14 residues. The CDR3 DNA follows: TGTGCCTGGAGTGTCCCAACATCGAACACTGAAGCTTTCTTT. This translates into CAWSVPTSNTEAFF. The variable domain in full, completed from reference TRBV30 and TRBJ1-1, reads SQTIHQWPATLVQPVGSPLSLECTVEGTSNPNLYWYRQAAGRGLQLLFYSVGIGQISSEVPQNLSASRPQDRQFILSSKKLLLSDSGFYLCAWSVPTSNTEAFFGQGTRLTVV.

V gene TRBV6-5 combines with J gene TRBJ2-7, with D uncertain. This CDR3 is 14 amino acids long. In germline, CDR1 is MNHEY, CDR2 SVGAGI. Between the trimmed V and J ends, which lost 3 bases and 1 base, there was a span of 10 bases. CDR3: CASSYGTQSYEQYF. The CDR3 nucleotides are TGTGCCAGCAGTTATGGCACCCAGTCCTACGAGCAGTACTTC.

The table lists this clone with a count of one. The chain couples TRBV28 to TRBJ2-1; D is perhaps TRBD1 (5 bases). The CDR3 is made up of 14 amino acids. With 4 bases removed from V and 6 bases from J, the gap between germline ends came to 13 bases. Germline V lookup: CDR1 MDHEN, CDR2 SYDVKM. This CDR3 is CASSWGRMVNEQFF. DNA for the CDR3: TGTGCCAGCAGTTGGGGCAGGATGGTCAATGAGCAGTTCTTC.

The DNA of the CDR3 is TGTGCCTGGAGTACCCCCACAGGGTCCCGCACAGATACGCAGTATTTT. Its protein is CAWSTPTGSRTDTQYF. The rearrangement links TRBV30 to TRBJ2-3, with a tentative D call TRBD1 (6 bases). CDR1 and CDR2 (germline): GTSNPN, SVGIG (reference sequence). The CDR3 runs 16 residues. Trimming left V 2 bases short and J 1 base short, with 16 bases between. Complete variable domain (other parts from reference TRBV30 and TRBJ2-3): SQTIHQWPATLVQPVGSPLSLECTVEGTSNPNLYWYRQAAGRGLQLLFYSVGIGQISSEVPQNLSASRPQDRQFILSSKKLLLSDSGFYLCAWSTPTGSRTDTQYFGPGTRLTVL.

The gene calls are TRBV10-2 and TRBJ2-7; D assignment may be TRBD1 or TRBD2 (6 bases each). Trimming took off 4 bases at V and 5 bases at J, with 9 bases between the two ends. The CDR3 sequence is 12 residues long. CDR1 WSHSY and CDR2 SAAADI come from the germline V gene. The CDR3 DNA reads as TGCGCCAGCAGTGTCGGGGGCCACGAGCAGTACTTC. Translating it yields CASSVGGHEQYF.

Only one count was recorded for this clone. The rearrangement uses TRBV18 and TRBJ2-7, with 11 bases lining up with TRBD2. The length of the CDR3 is 16 residues. V lost 3 bases and J lost 3; bases outside the gene matches: 7. Germline CDR1 KGHSH, CDR2 LQKENI. CDR3 coding DNA: TGTGCCAGCTCACCTACGACTAGCGGGGCTTACTACGAGCAGTACTTC. Translation: CASSPTTSGAYYEQYF.

The CDR3 DNA reads as TGTGCCAGCTCAACGATCCGACAGGGGGCTCAAGGCTACACCTTC. Encoded protein: CASSTIRQGAQGYTF. V is TRBV18 and J is TRBJ1-2; 10 bases agree with TRBD1. Germline loops: CDR1 KGHSH, CDR2 LQKENI. The CDR3 consists of 15 residues. With 5 bases clipped from V and 8 bases from J, the junction kept 11 bases outside the gene matches.

V is TRBV27 and J is TRBJ2-1; D is uncertain. Germline CDR1 is MNHEY and CDR2 is SMNVEV (reference sequence). This CDR3 region has 13 residues. V dropped 6 bases and J dropped 0 bases, with 6 bases sitting between them. CDR3 amino acids: CASRGSSYNEQFF. DNA of the CDR3: TGTGCCAGCAGGGGTAGCTCCTACAATGAGCAGTTCTTC.

In the case of this clone: Germline is not matched at one junction end, which may reflect a read error. V and J are TRBV28 and TRBJ2-3, with 7 bases matching TRBD2. This CDR3 spans 12 amino acids. The germline V gene has CDR1 MDHEN and CDR2 SYDVKM. CDR3 loop: CASSGPNLTSDF. For the CDR3, the DNA is TGTGCCAGCAGTGGCCCCAACTTAACTAGCGACTTT. The entire variable domain, with the rest obtained from reference TRBV28 and TRBJ2-3, is as follows: DVKVTQSSRYLVKRTGEKVFLECVQDMDHENMFWYRQDPGLGLRLIYFSYDVKMKEKGDIPEGYSVSREKKERFSLILESASTNQTSMYLCASSGPNLTSDFGPGTRLTVL.

The chain has TRBV28 and TRBJ1-5; D is unresolved. The CDR3 runs 14 residues. Germline V gene sequence: CDR1 MDHEN, CDR2 SYDVKM. Trimming removed 7 bases at V and 2 bases at J, with 12 bases between. The CDR3 DNA reads TGTGCCAGCATAAAGGTCTCCCGCAATCAGCCCCAGCATTTT. It encodes CASIKVSRNQPQHF.

The chain employs TRBV7-2 and TRBJ2-5; 11 nucleotides line up with TRBD2. CDR3 length: 15 amino acids. The germline gives CDR1 SGHTA, CDR2 FQGNSA. V lost 5 bases and J lost 5; bases outside the gene matches: 7. The DNA for the CDR3 is TGTGCCAGCAGCATTAGCGGGAGGGCCGGTGAGACCCAGTACTTC. As protein: CASSISGRAGETQYF. Using reference TRBV7-2 and TRBJ2-5 for the parts outside the CDR3, the full variable domain is GAGVSQSPSNKVTEKGKDVELRCDPISGHTALYWYRQSLGQGLEFLIYFQGNSAPDKSGLPSDRFSAERTGGSVSTLTIQRTQQEDSAVYLCASSISGRAGETQYFGPGTRLLVL.